This T cell receptor beta chain originates from a study of blood T cell repertoires in COVID-19. The authors' processing: Nucleated cell counts were estimated from reference gene primer amplification. Produced via immunoSEQ multiplex PCR; TCRdb's table is partial and in-frame only. The V and J calls and the clone size are those of that table, but D and trimming were determined from the DNA. This table holds 62,000 or so clones, 80% to 90% found once. The V gene's germline CDR1 is MNHNY and CDR2 SVGAGI (reference sequence). Trimming stripped 2 bases from V and 9 bases from J, with 17 bases between. The CDR3 runs 15 residues. This clone has only a few counts.

The sequence derives from a woman aged 40 to 50 with acute COVID-19. Source material: PBMCs or T cells enriched from blood (not recorded which). The V call is TRBV6-6, the J call TRBJ2-1, with D uncertain. CDR3 nucleotides: TGTGCCAGCAGTTACGTTTCTCCGCTATTCGGTGAGCAGTTCTTC. Translated: CASSYVSPLFGEQFF.